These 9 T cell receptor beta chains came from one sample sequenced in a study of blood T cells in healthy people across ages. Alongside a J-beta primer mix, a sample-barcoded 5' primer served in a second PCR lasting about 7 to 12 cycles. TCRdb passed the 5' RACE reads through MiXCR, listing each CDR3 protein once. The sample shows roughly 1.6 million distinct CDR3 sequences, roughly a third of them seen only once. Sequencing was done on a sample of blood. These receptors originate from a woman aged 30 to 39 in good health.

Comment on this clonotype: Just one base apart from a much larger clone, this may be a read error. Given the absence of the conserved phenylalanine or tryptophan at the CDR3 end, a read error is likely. The CDR3 DNA reads TGTGCCAGCAGCAAGGGACTAGCGGACAATGAGCAGTTCCTC. Translated, it gives CASSKGLADNEQFL. The V gene is TRBV3-1, the J gene TRBJ2-1, with 11 bases lining up with TRBD2. CDR3 length equals 14 residues. Trimming took 5 bases from V and 5 from J; bases not matched to a gene: 2. Germline V gives CDR1 LGHDT, CDR2 YNNKEL (reference sequence).

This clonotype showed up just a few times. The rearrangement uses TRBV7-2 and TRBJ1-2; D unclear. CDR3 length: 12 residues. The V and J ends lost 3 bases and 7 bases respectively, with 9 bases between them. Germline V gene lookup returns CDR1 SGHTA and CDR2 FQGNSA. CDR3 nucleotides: TGTGCCAGCAGCTTTGGGGTTAGTGGCTACACCTTC. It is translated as CASSFGVSGYTF.

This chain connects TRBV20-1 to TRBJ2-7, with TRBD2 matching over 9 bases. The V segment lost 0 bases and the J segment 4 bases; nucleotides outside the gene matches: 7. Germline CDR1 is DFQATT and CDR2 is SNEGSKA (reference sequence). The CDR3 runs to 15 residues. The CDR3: CSAREGSGRRYEQYF. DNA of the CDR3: TGCAGTGCTAGAGAGGGTAGCGGGAGAAGGTACGAGCAGTACTTC.

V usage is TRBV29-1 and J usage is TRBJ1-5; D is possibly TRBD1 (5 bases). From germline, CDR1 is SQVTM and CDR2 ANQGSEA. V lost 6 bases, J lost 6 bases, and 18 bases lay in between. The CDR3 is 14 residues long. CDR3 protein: CSVSPQGRSQPQHF. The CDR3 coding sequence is TGCAGCGTCTCCCCCCAGGGTCGCAGTCAGCCCCAGCATTTT.

The CDR3 reads CASSPLAIRETEAFF. For the CDR3, the DNA is TGTGCCAGCTCACCACTAGCTATAAGGGAGACTGAAGCTTTCTTT. The chain carries TRBV18 and TRBJ1-1; D remains ambiguous. This CDR3 is built from 15 residues. Trimming stripped 1 base from V and 5 bases from J, with 14 bases between. Germline V CDR1 and CDR2: KGHSH, LQKENI.

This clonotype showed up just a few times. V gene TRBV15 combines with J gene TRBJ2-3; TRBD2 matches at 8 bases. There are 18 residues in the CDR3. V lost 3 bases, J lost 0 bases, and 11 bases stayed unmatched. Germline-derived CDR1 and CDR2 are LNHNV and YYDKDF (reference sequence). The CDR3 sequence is CATSSATSESPSTDTQYF. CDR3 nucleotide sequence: TGTGCCACCAGCAGCGCGACTAGCGAGAGCCCAAGCACAGATACGCAGTATTTT.

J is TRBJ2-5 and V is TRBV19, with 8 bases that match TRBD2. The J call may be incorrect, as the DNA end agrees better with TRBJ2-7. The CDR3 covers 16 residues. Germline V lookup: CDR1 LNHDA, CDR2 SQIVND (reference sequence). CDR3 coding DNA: TGTGCCAGTAGTACCCCTCAGGGGCGGGAGGCCTTCGAGCAGTACTTC. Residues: CASSTPQGREAFEQYF.

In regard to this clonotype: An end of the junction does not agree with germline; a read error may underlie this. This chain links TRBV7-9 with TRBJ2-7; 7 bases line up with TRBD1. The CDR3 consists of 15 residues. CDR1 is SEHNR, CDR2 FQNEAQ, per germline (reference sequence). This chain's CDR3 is CANSLGGQARYEQYF. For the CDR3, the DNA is TGTGCCAACAGCTTAGGAGGACAGGCCCGCTACGAGCAGTACTTC.

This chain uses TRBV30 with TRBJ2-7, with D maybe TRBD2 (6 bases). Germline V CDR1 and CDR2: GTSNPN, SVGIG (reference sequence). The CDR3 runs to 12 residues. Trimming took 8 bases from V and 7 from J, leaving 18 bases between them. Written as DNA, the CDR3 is TGTGCCGGCCCGGGTCCCGGGGGAGAGCAGTACTTC. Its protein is CAGPGPGGEQYF.